The next 27 T cell receptor beta chains were all read from a single sample in a study of blood T cell repertoires in COVID-19. This table comes from immunoSEQ multiplex PCR, and its TCRdb copy is limited to in-frame clones, with some not included. This table has approximately 140,000 clones, 88% appearing once. The material sequenced was peripheral blood. All receptors come from a man between 65 and 80 years old with active COVID-19.

The genes are TRBV24-1 and TRBJ2-7; D remains unclear. The germline V gene has CDR1 KGHDR and CDR2 SFDVKD. There are 15 residues in the CDR3. V lost 12 bases and J 2 bases, leaving 22 bases between the germline ends. Here the CDR3 DNA reads TGTGCCTCACGCCCCCAGTGCCATATGGCCTACGAGCAGTACTTC. This sequence encodes CASRPQCHMAYEQYF.

The chain combines TRBV5-4 with TRBJ2-2; possible D gene TRBD1, 6 bases. This CDR3 is 15 amino acids long. V lost 4 bases and J lost 1, with 11 bases in between. The germline CDR1 and CDR2 sequences are SGHNT and YYREEE (reference sequence). This chain's CDR3 is CASSSEQGNTGELFF. In nucleotides, the CDR3 is TGTGCCAGCAGCAGCGAACAGGGGAACACCGGGGAGCTGTTTTTT.

J is TRBJ2-3 and V is TRBV4-1, with D possibly TRBD2 on 6 matching bases. The germline CDR1 and CDR2 sequences are MGHRA and YSYEKL. The CDR3 has 14 amino acids. The V gene lost 6 bases and the J gene lost 5 bases, with 15 bases spanning the gap. CDR3 nucleotides: TGCGCCAGCAGTTCCGTAGGGAGGAAAGATACGCAGTATTTT. Translated: CASSSVGRKDTQYF.

This clone has only one observation. The rearrangement joins TRBV5-1 to TRBJ2-1; a weak D match, TRBD1 (6 bases). Germline V lookup: CDR1 SGHRS, CDR2 YFSETQ. This CDR3 is built from 16 residues. The V end lost 0 bases, the J end lost 7 bases, and 17 bases lay between the germline ends. The CDR3 DNA reads TGCGCCAGCAGCTTGGCACAGGGATCATGGAGGAATGAGCAGTTCTTC. Translated: CASSLAQGSWRNEQFF.

V gene TRBV24-1 combines with J gene TRBJ1-1; D possibly corresponds to TRBD1 (5 bases). CDR3 size: 13 residues. Germline assignment: CDR1 KGHDR and CDR2 SFDVKD. V dropped 2 bases and J dropped 3 bases, with 6 bases sitting between them. The CDR3 nucleotides are TGTGCCACCAGTGATTCAGGGTACACTGAAGCTTTCTTT. It yields the protein CATSDSGYTEAFF.

The rearrangement uses TRBV2 and TRBJ1-1; possible D gene TRBD1, 5 bases. The CDR3 spans 14 residues. Per the germline V gene, CDR1 is SNHLY and CDR2 is FYNNEI. The ends were cut back, 0 bases at V and 6 bases at J, with 11 bases in the middle. CDR3 sequence: CASSEAQGRAEAFF. In DNA, the CDR3 is TGTGCCAGCAGTGAAGCGCAGGGCAGGGCTGAAGCTTTCTTT.

The J gene is TRBJ2-1, the V gene TRBV5-4; possibly TRBD2 for D (6 bases). Trimming removed 3 bases at V and 6 bases at J, with 16 bases between. CDR3 size: 15 residues. Germline V lookup: CDR1 SGHNT, CDR2 YYREEE (reference sequence). The CDR3 is CASSSRLEKGNEQFF. CDR3 bases: TGTGCCAGCAGCTCTCGACTAGAGAAGGGCAATGAGCAGTTCTTC.

The sample holds a few counts of this clone. The V and J genes are TRBV2 and TRBJ2-7, with D unclear. This CDR3 spans 15 amino acids. The germline CDR1 and CDR2 sequences are SNHLY and FYNNEI. The ends were cut back, 4 bases at V and 0 bases at J, with 13 bases in the middle. In DNA form, the CDR3 reads TGTGCCAGCAGTGGACGTCTTTCGGGCTCCTACGAGCAGTACTTC. This sequence encodes CASSGRLSGSYEQYF.

This clone was seen once. J is TRBJ2-7 and V is TRBV10-3; D is undetermined. Between the trimmed V and J ends, which lost 10 bases and 2 bases, there was a span of 15 bases. Germline CDR1 reads ENHRY; CDR2 reads SYGVKD. The CDR3 totals 13 residues. CDR3 DNA: TGTGCCACCACTATTACAAAAACCTACGAGCAGTACTTC. Translated: CATTITKTYEQYF.

This clone was detected a few times. The chain recombines TRBV15 with TRBJ2-7, with D perhaps TRBD2 (6 bases). The CDR3 extends over 14 amino acids. V shed 1 base and J shed 1 base, with 8 bases lying between them. Germline CDR1 LNHNV, CDR2 YYDKDF (reference sequence). CDR3 protein: CATSRGTISYEQYF. CDR3 nucleotide sequence: TGTGCCACCAGCAGAGGGACTATTTCCTACGAGCAGTACTTC.

The J gene is TRBJ2-1, the V gene TRBV7-9, with D perhaps TRBD2 (6 bases). This CDR3 has 14 residues. The germline CDR1 and CDR2 sequences are SEHNR and FQNEAQ (reference sequence). V lost 3 bases and J 6 bases, leaving 12 bases between the germline ends. In DNA form, the CDR3 reads TGTGCCAGCAGCTTTGGTGCGGGGTTCAATGAGCAGTTCTTC. Translation gives CASSFGAGFNEQFF. Based on the CDR3 plus reference TRBV7-9 and TRBJ2-1, the full variable domain is DTGVSQNPRHKITKRGQNVTFRCDPISEHNRLYWYRQTLGQGPEFLTYFQNEAQLEKSRLLSDRFSAERPKGSFSTLEIQRTEQGDSAMYLCASSFGAGFNEQFFGPGTRLTVL.

The rearrangement links TRBV4-1 to TRBJ2-3; the match to TRBD2 covers 14 bases. The V segment lost 7 bases and the J segment 0 bases; nucleotides outside the gene matches: 6. Germline CDR1 and CDR2: MGHRA and YSYEKL. This CDR3 comprises 17 residues. CDR3 in amino acids: CASTRTSGGTSTDTQYF. The DNA of the CDR3 is TGCGCCAGCACTAGGACTAGCGGGGGGACTAGCACAGATACGCAGTATTTT.

This clone was counted once. V gene TRBV27 combines with J gene TRBJ2-1; D perhaps matches TRBD2 (5 bases). The CDR3 contains 14 residues. Germline V gene data show CDR1 as MNHEY and CDR2 as SMNVEV (reference sequence). V lost 5 bases, J lost 2 bases, and 10 bases lay in between. DNA for the CDR3: TGTGCCAGCAGTGTCAGCGGAGCCTACAATGAGCAGTTCTTC. This translates into CASSVSGAYNEQFF.

This sequence joins TRBV7-2 and TRBJ2-3, with a weak D call TRBD1 (5 bases). The CDR3 runs to 14 residues. V was clipped by 3 bases and J by 2 bases, with 9 bases between them. CDR1 and CDR2 (germline): SGHTA, FQGNSA. As DNA, the CDR3 is TGTGCCAGCAGCTTCGACAGAAACACAGATACGCAGTATTTT. It translates to CASSFDRNTDTQYF.

This rearrangement joins TRBV2 to TRBJ2-3; a possible D gene is TRBD2 (6 bases). Trimming removed 4 bases at V and 1 base at J, with 15 bases between. The CDR3 covers 16 residues. CDR1 and CDR2 (germline): SNHLY, FYNNEI. The CDR3 coding sequence is TGTGCCAGCAGTGCCTTAACGGGAGCGGGCACAGATACGCAGTATTTT. Protein sequence: CASSALTGAGTDTQYF. Complete variable domain (other parts from reference TRBV2 and TRBJ2-3): EPEVTQTPSHQVTQMGQEVILRCVPISNHLYFYWYRQILGQKVEFLVSFYNNEISEKSEIFDDQFSVERPDGSNFTLKIRSTKLEDSAMYFCASSALTGAGTDTQYFGPGTRLTVL.

V gene TRBV27 combines with J gene TRBJ1-6; 7 nucleotides agree with TRBD1. The CDR3 loop spans 15 amino acids. CDR1 and CDR2 from the germline V gene are MNHEY and SMNVEV (reference sequence). J gave up 10 bases and V 6 bases, and 12 bases lay outside the gene matches. The CDR3 sequence is CASRPDRVEQSPLHF. CDR3 bases: TGTGCCAGCAGACCCGACAGGGTGGAACAATCACCCCTCCACTTT.

The V call is TRBV2, the J call TRBJ1-6, with 12 bases fitting TRBD1. The V segment lost 4 bases and the J segment 9 bases; nucleotides outside the gene matches: 1. The CDR3 loop spans 14 amino acids. Germline V lookup: CDR1 SNHLY, CDR2 FYNNEI. DNA of the CDR3: TGTGCCAGCAGTGGGGACAGGGGGCGTTCACCCCTCCACTTT. Its translation: CASSGDRGRSPLHF.

A note on this clone: The same CDR3 also results from other DNA sequences found in this sample. CDR3 in amino acids: CASSPSITDTQYF. As DNA, the CDR3 is TGTGCCAGCTCACCTTCTATCACAGATACGCAGTATTTT. The J gene is TRBJ2-3, the V gene TRBV18; D remains ambiguous. Germline CDR1 reads KGHSH; CDR2 reads LQKENI. The CDR3 is 13 amino acids. With 3 bases removed from V and 2 bases from J, the gap between germline ends came to 6 bases.

The chain carries TRBV15 and TRBJ2-1; the match to TRBD2 covers 11 bases. The germline V gene has CDR1 LNHNV and CDR2 YYDKDF (reference sequence). This CDR3 is built from 15 residues. J gave up 7 bases and V 8 bases, and 10 bases lay outside the gene matches. In nucleotides, the CDR3 is TGTGCCACCCGCCTACTAGCGGGAGTAGTAAATGAGCAGTTCTTC. Translating it yields CATRLLAGVVNEQFF.

The chain joins TRBV28 to TRBJ2-3; 7 bases align to TRBD2. J gave up 6 bases and V 5 bases, and 14 bases lay outside the gene matches. Germline V gene lookup returns CDR1 MDHEN and CDR2 SYDVKM. The CDR3 spans 16 residues. CDR3 DNA sequence: TGTGCCAGCAGTCCCCCGCGGCGGGGGAGTAGGGATACGCAGTATTTT. Its translation: CASSPPRRGSRDTQYF.

J is TRBJ2-2 and V is TRBV5-1; tentatively, D is TRBD1 (6 bases). This CDR3 comprises 15 residues. Between the trimmed V and J ends, which lost 1 base and 7 bases, there was a span of 14 bases. Germline values: CDR1 SGHRS, CDR2 YFSETQ. CDR3 in amino acids: CASSLQLGAGGELFF. DNA of the CDR3: TGCGCCAGCAGCTTGCAGCTGGGGGCGGGCGGGGAGCTGTTTTTT.

J is TRBJ1-2 and V is TRBV9, with D maybe TRBD1 (5 bases). Germline V lookup: CDR1 SGDLS, CDR2 YYNGEE. V was cut by 7 bases and J by 5 bases, with 12 bases left in between. The CDR3 extends over 12 amino acids. The CDR3 DNA follows: TGTGCCAGCGGGGACTTCCCTTATGGCTACACCTTC. Its protein product is CASGDFPYGYTF.

This clone occurred once. The V and J genes are TRBV5-4 and TRBJ2-1, with TRBD2 matching over 9 bases. Germline CDR1 SGHNT, CDR2 YYREEE (reference sequence). This CDR3 is 15 amino acids long. The J segment lost 2 bases and the V segment lost 4 bases, leaving 4 bases of the junction unmatched. CDR3 nucleotides: TGTGCCAGCAGCCCTCGCGGGAGGGCCTACAATGAGCAGTTCTTC. It translates to CASSPRGRAYNEQFF.

V is TRBV13 and J is TRBJ2-1, with 9 bases lining up with TRBD2. In germline, CDR1 is PRHDT, CDR2 FYEKMQ (reference sequence). The CDR3 consists of 16 residues. The V gene end was trimmed by 5 bases and the J gene end by 0 bases; junction bases not matched to a gene: 5. The DNA of the CDR3 is TGTGCCAGCAGCCCGCTTAGCGGGAGCTCCTACAATGAGCAGTTCTTC. It translates to CASSPLSGSSYNEQFF.

V usage is TRBV2 and J usage is TRBJ2-7, with 8 nucleotides matching TRBD2. The junction had 2 bases not matched to a gene; V was cut back by 1 base and J by 0 bases. There are 15 residues in the CDR3. Looked up from germline, CDR1 is SNHLY and CDR2 is FYNNEI. Here the CDR3 reads CASSEGAGASYEQYF. CDR3 nucleotide sequence: TGTGCCAGCAGTGAAGGAGCGGGAGCCTCCTACGAGCAGTACTTC.

CDR3 sequence (DNA): TGTGCCAGTAGATTGCCCCCTCCTCCTAGCGGGAGTTACGAGCAGTACTTC. It translates to CASRLPPPPSGSYEQYF. The chain couples TRBV19 to TRBJ2-7, with 10 bases lining up with TRBD2. CDR1 and CDR2 from the germline V gene are LNHDA and SQIVND (reference sequence). This CDR3 contains 17 residues. V lost 6 bases and J lost 4; bases outside the gene matches: 15.

This chain joins TRBV6-4 and TRBJ2-3; D is possibly TRBD2 (6 bases). The germline gives CDR1 MRHNA, CDR2 SNTAGT. Deletions cut 2 bases from V and 2 bases from J, with 11 bases between. The length of the CDR3 is 15 residues. CDR3 region: CASSDNGGPTDTQYF. CDR3 DNA: TGTGCCAGCAGTGACAACGGGGGACCCACAGATACGCAGTATTTT.